The 11 T cell receptor beta chains reported below all come from one sample, sequenced in a study of shared clonotypes between healthy human individuals. Assay used: immunoSEQ multiplex PCR; TCRdb lists only in-frame clones, some missing. This sample has 2.3 million or so clones; more than 85% occur once, and the top ten carry approximately 0.4%. Sequenced input: naive CD4+ T cells from PBMCs. As to subset: CD45RA+ positively selected. The receptor source for this set is a man between 18 and 35 years old in good health. Some clones in this sample may be carry-over from other donors' samples.

This clone showed up just a few times. Other DNA sequences in this sample translate to the same CDR3. The chain uses TRBV18 and TRBJ1-1; possible D gene TRBD1, 6 bases. The germline V gene has CDR1 KGHSH and CDR2 LQKENI. The CDR3 is 14 residues long. V lost 6 bases to trimming and J lost 1 base, with 12 bases between them. The CDR3 loop is CASSPQGQNTEAFF. CDR3 coding DNA: TGTGCCAGCTCCCCTCAGGGGCAGAACACTGAAGCTTTCTTT.

The chain recombines TRBV19 with TRBJ2-7; D could derive from TRBD1 or TRBD2 (5 bases each). Germline CDR1 reads LNHDA; CDR2 reads SQIVND (reference sequence). V was clipped by 6 bases and J by 0 bases, with 18 bases between them. The CDR3 has 16 residues. The CDR3 spells CASRGTGTGNSYEQYF. In DNA form, the CDR3 reads TGTGCCAGTAGAGGGACCGGGACGGGGAACTCCTACGAGCAGTACTTC.

This clone came up once. This same CDR3 is encoded by further DNA sequences in the sample. This sequence joins TRBV18 and TRBJ2-3; either TRBD1 or TRBD2 may supply D (5 bases each). This CDR3 has 12 residues. V was pared by 5 bases and J by 2 bases, with 5 bases between. Germline V gene lookup returns CDR1 KGHSH and CDR2 LQKENI. This CDR3 reads CASSGTTDTQYF. CDR3 coding DNA: TGTGCCAGCTCAGGGACCACAGATACGCAGTATTTT.

This chain connects TRBV9 to TRBJ2-3; TRBD2 matches at 9 bases. The CDR3 is made up of 18 amino acids. Trimming took 0 bases from V and 0 from J; bases not matched to a gene: 8. Germline CDR1 SGDLS, CDR2 YYNGEE. CDR3 coding DNA: TGTGCCAGCAGCGTAGCCGGGACTAGCAGACCTAGCACAGATACGCAGTATTTT. Protein product: CASSVAGTSRPSTDTQYF.

The gene calls are TRBV2 and TRBJ1-3; D is ambiguous. Germline lookup yields CDR1 SNHLY and CDR2 FYNNEI. CDR3 length: 16 amino acids. V dropped 1 base and J dropped 0 bases, with 10 bases sitting between them. CDR3 bases: TGTGCCAGCAGTGAAGTGGTCACAAGCTCTGGAAACACCATATATTTT. Translating it yields CASSEVVTSSGNTIYF.

A word on this clone: This sample also contains other DNA sequences that code for the same CDR3. The chain couples TRBV5-4 to TRBJ2-1; no definite D call. Per the germline V gene, CDR1 is SGHNT and CDR2 is YYREEE (reference sequence). The CDR3 is made up of 14 amino acids. V was pared by 0 bases and J by 3 bases, with 7 bases between. The CDR3 coding sequence is TGTGCCAGCAGCTTGGGCAGGAGCTACAATGAGCAGTTCTTC. Encoded protein: CASSLGRSYNEQFF.

This chain links TRBV5-1 with TRBJ2-3; 8 bases fit TRBD2. Germline V gene sequence: CDR1 SGHRS, CDR2 YFSETQ. V shed 4 bases and J 0 bases; nucleotides not matched to a gene: 10. The CDR3 sequence is 17 residues long. CDR3 loop: CASSIGRGFTSTDTQYF. The CDR3, as DNA: TGCGCCAGCAGCATCGGGAGGGGTTTCACTAGCACAGATACGCAGTATTTT. The full variable domain, in which reference TRBV5-1 and TRBJ2-3 provide the parts outside the CDR3, is KAGVTQTPRYLIKTRGQQVTLSCSPISGHRSVSWYQQTPGQGLQFLFEYFSETQRNKGNFPGRFSGRQFSNSRSEMNVSTLELGDSALYLCASSIGRGFTSTDTQYFGPGTRLTVL.

In regard to this clone: Sequence at one end of the junction differs from germline and may be a read error. The genes are TRBV20-1 and TRBJ2-7; TRBD2 matches 10 bases. Germline assignment: CDR1 DFQATT and CDR2 SNEGSKA (reference sequence). There are 11 residues in the CDR3. The CDR3 coding sequence is TGCAGTGCTAGAGTCGGACTAGCGGACCTCTTC. It specifies CSARVGLADLF.

This chain links TRBV7-9 with TRBJ2-7; 10 nucleotides align to TRBD2. The V and J ends lost 0 bases and 3 bases, in that order; junction bases with no gene match: 2. Germline CDR1 SEHNR, CDR2 FQNEAQ (reference sequence). The CDR3 runs 15 residues. The CDR3 region is CASSLATSGIYEQYF. The DNA for the CDR3 is TGTGCCAGCAGCTTAGCAACTAGCGGGATCTACGAGCAGTACTTC.

About this clone: Different DNA sequences within this sample yield the same CDR3. V and J are TRBV5-1 and TRBJ2-1; TRBD2 aligns across 9 bases. V lost 0 bases to trimming and J lost 4 bases; unmatched junction nucleotides: 5. CDR1 is SGHRS and CDR2 is YFSETQ in the germline V gene. This CDR3 comprises 16 residues. The CDR3 sequence: CASSLAGLASYNEQFF. CDR3 bases: TGCGCCAGCAGCTTGGCCGGACTAGCGAGTTACAATGAGCAGTTCTTC.

Note on this clone: One end of the junction does not line up with germline, which may come from a read error. The chain links TRBV7-8 to TRBJ2-7; the match to TRBD2 covers 7 bases. Germline V gene data show CDR1 as SGHVS and CDR2 as FQNEAQ. The CDR3 contains 14 residues. For the CDR3, the DNA is TGTGCCAGCAGCATAGCGGGTGTCTCCTACGAGCAGTACTTC. Residues: CASSIAGVSYEQYF.